What follows is one T cell receptor (beta chain) and its context. Its antigen is not yet known. No base quality information exists; no much larger clone differs at one position. This specimen comes from a study of regulatory T cells in long-lasting Graves disease (dated by TCRdb to 2020 to 2022). Broadly, across the study: Antithyroid drugs had been taken for less than 3 months by newly diagnosed Graves' disease patients. The study was registered as a clinical trial and conducted in China. Patients with persistent Graves' disease were compared with patients with newly diagnosed Graves' disease using TCR sequencing and RNA sequencing of peripheral blood. A total of roughly 35 samples underwent TCR sequencing: roughly 13 from persistent and around 20 from newly diagnosed Graves' disease patients. General study outcomes and caveats: The authors acknowledged the small sample size as a limitation that may reduce accuracy. Persistent disease showed preferential use of TRBV28, TRBJ1-2 and TRBJ2-5, whereas newly diagnosed disease favored TRBV20-1 and TRBJ2-1. Persistent patients shared more public clonotypes among themselves (2,741) than newly diagnosed patients did (roughly 910). Sequencing and analysis were restricted to the TCR beta chain. Peripheral blood alone was examined, since thyroid tissue, which constituted the primary lesion, could not be accessed. Compared with newly diagnosed patients, persistent Graves' disease patients had lower TCR Shannon entropy and fewer highly expanded clones, which suggests clonal expansion.

Library preparation was by multiplex PCR. Sequencer: Illumina HiSeq 4000. TCR beta libraries were built with iRepertoire HTBI primers and Arm-PCR amplification of CDR3 regions. PCR products were gel purified before sequencing. From the authors' description of their analysis: Gene usage analysis of CDR3 amino acid clonotypes used the roughly 62 TRBV and more than 13 TRBJ segments found across samples. COPE and FqMerger were used to merge the filtered high-quality paired reads into contigs. Contigs were aligned with BLAST to IMGT TRBV, TRBD and TRBJ reference genes, and CDR3 was defined per IMGT. Any clonotype with a frequency above 0.1% was counted as a highly expanded clone. Shannon entropy served as the measure of repertoire diversity, while the Gini coefficient captured V-J evenness. A clonotype was considered public if more than one individual shared it. TCRdb reprocessed the public reads (quality trimming at Q25 with fastp, clone calling with MiXCR) and kept in-frame beta chains. Identical CDR3 protein sequences are pooled into one entry, listed with their most common genes and DNA. TCRdb, not the authors, supplied the V and J calls. Counted in this sample were 300,000 to 400,000 distinct CDR3 sequences; 15% of them appeared once. The ten largest clones take up over 20% of the sample.

Between the V and J ends, shortened by 6 bases and 10 bases respectively, the junction contains 18 bases. Measured from the cysteine to the phenylalanine, the CDR3 is 13 residues long. The CDR3 DNA has 39 bases and is translated from base 1. The germline V gene (reference sequence) provides CDR1 MNHEY and CDR2 SMNVEV. The label giving this sample's time point can be read as: newly diagnosed GD, antithyroid drugs for less than 3 months. For both TCR sequencing and RNA sequencing, RNA was extracted from PBMCs using TRIzol. Graves' disease was diagnosed according to American Thyroid Association guidelines. The patients came from an endocrinology department in Xi'an, China. From each patient, around 8.3 milliliters of peripheral blood was collected into an EDTA anticoagulant tube. Ficoll Paque Plus density gradient separation was used to isolate PBMCs, and no further T cell sorting was done. An Agilent 2100 Bioanalyzer and agarose gel were used to assess RNA quality, and a NanoDrop 2000 was used to measure RNA concentration.

The source was peripheral blood mononuclear cells (PBMCs), collected at new diagnosis, from a patient treated with antithyroid drugs. The TCR originated in a female donor with Graves disease. This sequence uses TRBV27 and TRBJ1-2; TRBD1 is a weak D gene call, 6 bases matching. The CDR3 region reads CASSNTGSVDYTF. The DNA sequence is given as TGTGCCAGCAGCAATACAGGGTCCGTTGACTACACCTTC.